The 21 T cell receptor beta chains below were found in one sample sequenced in a study of cytomegalovirus exposure and HLA in healthy donors (dated by TCRdb to about 2017). The library was generated by the immunoSEQ multiplex PCR assay. In TCRdb, the immuneACCESS table is reduced to in-frame sequences with V and J assigned. These tables do not hold every clone; where another copy was compared, an unresolved V gene accounts for under half, and the others remain unexplained. The sample data list 330,000 or so clones, and roughly 89% of these were observed just once. The top ten clones comprise around 0.8% of the sample. What was sequenced was PBMCs. The receptors originated from a woman aged 18-29 years in good health and CMV-seronegative.

A single count supports this clone. The chain employs TRBV6-5 and TRBJ2-7, with TRBD2 as a possible D gene (5 bases). V gave up 8 bases and J gave up 3 bases, with 14 bases separating them. The CDR3 is 13 amino acids. Looked up from germline, CDR1 is MNHEY and CDR2 is SVGAGI. CDR3 nucleotide sequence: TGTGCCAGCTGGACGGGGAATAACTACGAGCAGTACTTC. It is translated as CASWTGNNYEQYF.

This clone is a singleton in its sample. The chain couples TRBV15 to TRBJ1-2; 9 bases agree with TRBD1. Looked up from germline, CDR1 is LNHNV and CDR2 is YYDKDF (reference sequence). With V trimmed by 5 bases and J by 3 bases, 4 bases remained unmatched. The CDR3 is 14 residues long. The CDR3 region has the DNA TGTGCCACCAGCCCCCGACAGGGGGACTATGGCTACACCTTC. The encoded protein is CATSPRQGDYGYTF. Filled out from reference TRBV15 and TRBJ1-2, the complete variable domain reads DAMVIQNPRYQVTQFGKPVTLSCSQTLNHNVMYWYQQKSSQAPKLLFHYYDKDFNNEADTPDNFQSRRPNTSFCFLDIRSPGLGDTAMYLCATSPRQGDYGYTFGSGTRLTVV.

This chain joins TRBV4-2 and TRBJ1-1, with D possibly matching TRBD1 (6 bases). The V end was cut by 1 base, the J end by 7 bases, with 25 bases between. Germline V gene data show CDR1 as LGHNA and CDR2 as YNFKEQ. CDR3 length: 18 residues. In DNA form, the CDR3 reads TGTGCCAGCAGCCAAGCCTCGGCCCGGACAGCCCCTCGGAGTGAAGCTTTCTTT. It codes for CASSQASARTAPRSEAFF.

A single count supports this clone. CDR3 region: CASSLRQGATYEQYF. The CDR3 region has the DNA TGTGCCAGCAGCTTGAGGCAGGGGGCCACCTACGAGCAGTACTTC. The chain employs TRBV7-2 and TRBJ2-7; 8 positions match TRBD1. CDR3 length: 15 residues. The V gene end was trimmed by 3 bases and the J gene end by 2 bases; junction bases not matched to a gene: 6. Germline CDR1 is SGHTA and CDR2 is FQGNSA.

The rearrangement joins TRBV14 to TRBJ2-7; 12 nucleotides agree with TRBD2. The J segment lost 0 bases and the V segment lost 5 bases, leaving 8 bases of the junction unmatched. The CDR3 totals 17 residues. Germline lookup yields CDR1 SGHDN and CDR2 FVKESK. CDR3 in amino acids: CASSSTSGRQSSYEQYF. CDR3 coding DNA: TGTGCCAGCAGCTCAACTAGCGGGAGGCAAAGCTCCTACGAGCAGTACTTC.

This rearrangement joins TRBV6-5 to TRBJ2-1; 9 nucleotides match TRBD2. The CDR3 has 15 residues. Germline values: CDR1 MNHEY, CDR2 SVGAGI. V was clipped by 6 bases and J by 2 bases; unmatched bases: 5. The CDR3 DNA sequence: TGTGCCAGCAGCCGCGGGGGGGGTCCCTACAATGAGCAGTTCTTC. This translates into CASSRGGGPYNEQFF.

This clone was seen only once. The gene calls are TRBV6-6 and TRBJ2-3, with a possible D match to TRBD2 (6 bases). V was clipped by 6 bases and J by 0 bases, with 16 bases between them. The CDR3 is made up of 16 amino acids. CDR1 and CDR2 (germline): MNHNY, SVGAGI (reference sequence). The CDR3 here is CASRWDSGPSTDTQYF. The DNA of the CDR3 is TGTGCCAGCAGGTGGGATAGCGGACCTAGCACAGATACGCAGTATTTT.

This rearrangement joins TRBV5-6 to TRBJ2-5, with TRBD2 matching over 10 bases. The CDR3 totals 17 residues. With V trimmed by 4 bases and J by 4 bases, 13 bases remained unmatched. CDR1 SGHDT and CDR2 YYEEEE come from the germline V gene. In nucleotides, the CDR3 is TGTGCCAGCAGCCTCCGGACTAGCGGTCGGCCGAGAGAGACCCAGTACTTC. Translated: CASSLRTSGRPRETQYF.

The rearrangement joins TRBV7-3 to TRBJ1-1, with D possibly matching TRBD1 (6 bases). This CDR3 comprises 14 residues. The germline CDR1 and CDR2 sequences are SGHTA and FQGTGA. Trimming removed 4 bases at V and 3 bases at J, with 12 bases between. The chain's CDR3 is CASSSTGTDTEAFF. Here the CDR3 DNA reads TGTGCCAGCAGCTCCACAGGGACGGACACTGAAGCTTTCTTT.

The genes are TRBV11-3 and TRBJ2-2, with 9 bases aligning to TRBD1. The CDR3 runs to 16 residues. J was trimmed by 4 bases and V by 3 bases; bases with no gene match: 6. CDR1 SGHNT and CDR2 YENEEA come from the germline V gene. The CDR3 is CASSLGTGLVTGELFF. The CDR3 DNA reads as TGTGCCAGCAGCTTGGGGACAGGGCTTGTCACCGGGGAGCTGTTTTTT.

The J gene is TRBJ1-4, the V gene TRBV5-4; no reliable D call. CDR1 is SGHNT and CDR2 is YYREEE in the germline V gene (reference sequence). Between the trimmed V and J ends, which lost 4 bases and 3 bases, there was a span of 16 bases. The CDR3 has 16 residues. CDR3 nucleotides: TGTGCCAGCAGCCGGACTCAAGGCGGGTCTAATGAAAAACTGTTTTTT. Amino acids: CASSRTQGGSNEKLFF. The whole variable domain, filled in from reference TRBV5-4 and TRBJ1-4, reads ETGVTQSPTHLIKTRGQQVTLRCSSQSGHNTVSWYQQALGQGPQFIFQYYREEENGRGNFPPRFSGLQFPNYSSELNVNALELDDSALYLCASSRTQGGSNEKLFFGSGTQLSVL.

CDR3 protein: CASPPLVSYEQYF. CDR3 nucleotides: TGTGCCAGCCCCCCTCTTGTCTCCTACGAGCAGTACTTC. The chain recombines TRBV21-1 with TRBJ2-7; TRBD2 is taken as the D call from the table, unchecked against the DNA. TRBV21-1 has pseudogene status. The CDR3 is 13 amino acids.

The V gene is TRBV4-3, the J gene TRBJ2-2; D is unresolved. Trimming removed 0 bases from V and 0 bases from J, with 8 bases in between. The CDR3 totals 16 residues. Germline loops: CDR1 LGHNA, CDR2 YSLEER. The CDR3 DNA is TGCGCCAGCAGCCAAGATGCATACACGAACACCGGGGAGCTGTTTTTT. Translating gives CASSQDAYTNTGELFF.

This clone was found once. This chain uses TRBV5-6 with TRBJ2-7, with 8 bases matching TRBD2. This CDR3 region has 13 residues. The trim removed 4 bases at V and 6 bases at J, leaving 6 bases unmatched. The V gene's germline CDR1 is SGHDT and CDR2 YYEEEE. CDR3 bases: TGTGCCAGCAGCGGGACGCGGGGGGTCGAGCAGTACTTC. Translated, it gives CASSGTRGVEQYF. Filled out from reference TRBV5-6 and TRBJ2-7, the complete variable domain reads DAGVTQSPTHLIKTRGQQVTLRCSPKSGHDTVSWYQQALGQGPQFIFQYYEEEERQRGNFPDRFSGHQFPNYSSELNVNALLLGDSALYLCASSGTRGVEQYFGPGTRLTVT.

The gene calls are TRBV5-6 and TRBJ2-7; TRBD2 matches at 8 bases. Germline V gene sequence: CDR1 SGHDT, CDR2 YYEEEE. Losses at the gene ends were 0 bases for V and 9 bases for J; bases not matched to a gene: 2. This CDR3 region has 12 residues. CDR3 region: CASSLAGLAQYF. The CDR3 coding sequence is TGTGCCAGCAGCTTGGCAGGACTAGCGCAGTACTTC.

The chain couples TRBV5-4 to TRBJ1-1; possible D gene TRBD1, 6 bases. The CDR3 has 14 residues. V lost 0 bases and J lost 5, with 11 bases in between. The germline CDR1 and CDR2 sequences are SGHNT and YYREEE (reference sequence). CDR3 loop: CASSLEGVRTEAFF. The DNA for the CDR3 is TGTGCCAGCAGCTTGGAGGGGGTGAGGACTGAAGCTTTCTTT.

The chain uses TRBV2 and TRBJ2-7, with 11 bases fitting TRBD1. This CDR3 is built from 15 residues. Germline lookup yields CDR1 SNHLY and CDR2 FYNNEI. V was clipped by 4 bases and J by 5 bases; unmatched bases: 7. CDR3 protein: CASSGRDRGNHEQYF. Written as DNA, the CDR3 is TGTGCCAGCAGTGGCCGGGACAGGGGGAACCACGAGCAGTACTTC.

V gene TRBV9 combines with J gene TRBJ2-1; TRBD2 matches 9 bases. The CDR3 has 15 amino acids. The trim removed 7 bases at V and 6 bases at J, leaving 11 bases unmatched. Germline assignment: CDR1 SGDLS and CDR2 YYNGEE. The CDR3 protein is CASCLGTSPTNEQFF. The CDR3, as DNA: TGTGCCAGCTGCCTCGGGACTAGCCCAACCAATGAGCAGTTCTTC.

This clone was detected once. The rearrangement uses TRBV9 and TRBJ2-1, with 7 nucleotides matching TRBD2. J lost 0 bases, V lost 4 bases, and 4 bases had no gene match. Germline V gives CDR1 SGDLS, CDR2 YYNGEE. This CDR3 region has 15 residues. The CDR3 sequence is CASSISGTSYNEQFF. Written as DNA, the CDR3 is TGTGCCAGCAGCATCAGCGGGACCTCCTACAATGAGCAGTTCTTC.

Details on this clone: This sample includes further DNA sequences coding for the same CDR3. The chain is built from TRBV2 and TRBJ2-5, with D tentatively TRBD2 (5 bases). V dropped 1 base and J dropped 4 bases, with 10 bases sitting between them. Germline CDR1 and CDR2: SNHLY and FYNNEI. The CDR3 runs to 14 residues. The CDR3 nucleotides read TGTGCCAGCAGTGAAGGAGAAGGAGGAGAGACCCAGTACTTC. Translated, it gives CASSEGEGGETQYF.

J is TRBJ2-7 and V is TRBV5-1; D might be TRBD2 (5 bases). Looked up from germline, CDR1 is SGHRS and CDR2 is YFSETQ. The V end was cut by 0 bases, the J end by 0 bases, with 7 bases between. CDR3 length: 14 amino acids. This CDR3 reads CASSLEGSSYEQYF. As DNA, the CDR3 is TGCGCCAGCAGCTTGGAAGGGAGCTCCTACGAGCAGTACTTC.